This T cell receptor (beta chain) derives from a study of blood T cell repertoires in COVID-19. Whole-study context: Researchers got acute and convalescent COVID-19 samples from the United States, Italy and Spain. The cDNA or gDNA used as material had been derived from T cells, B-cell-depleted T cells, or PBMCs.

In the study's own analysis: Amplification with reference gene primers provided the estimates of nucleated cell counts. The repertoire was sequenced with immunoSEQ multiplex PCR; TCRdb's copy has only in-frame clones and lacks some. The V and J calls and clone size were taken over from that table, and D and trimming were inferred from the DNA. Of tens of thousands of clones in the sample, roughly 82% were seen once. Germline values: CDR1 ENHRY, CDR2 SYGVKD. This CDR3 is built from 14 residues. With V trimmed by 7 bases and J by 1 base, 5 bases remained unmatched. The receptor's source is a human donor in a cohort sampled during active COVID-19. The chain uses TRBV10-3 and TRBJ1-1; 8 bases align to TRBD1. The source material was peripheral blood. CDR3 nucleotides: TGTGCCATCAAAGACACAGGGGGGAACACTGAAGCTTTCTTT. Translated: CAIKDTGGNTEAFF.